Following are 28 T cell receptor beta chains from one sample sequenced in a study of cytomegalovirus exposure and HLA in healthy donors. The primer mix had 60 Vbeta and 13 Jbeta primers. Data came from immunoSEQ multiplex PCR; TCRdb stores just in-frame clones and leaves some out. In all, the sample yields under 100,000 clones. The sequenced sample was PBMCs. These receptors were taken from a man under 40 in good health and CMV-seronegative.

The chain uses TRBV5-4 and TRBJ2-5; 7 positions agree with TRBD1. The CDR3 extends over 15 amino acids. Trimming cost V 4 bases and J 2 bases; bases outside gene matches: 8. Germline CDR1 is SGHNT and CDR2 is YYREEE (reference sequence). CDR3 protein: CASSKGTARQETQYF. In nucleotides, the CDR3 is TGTGCCAGCAGCAAAGGGACAGCGCGACAAGAGACCCAGTACTTC.

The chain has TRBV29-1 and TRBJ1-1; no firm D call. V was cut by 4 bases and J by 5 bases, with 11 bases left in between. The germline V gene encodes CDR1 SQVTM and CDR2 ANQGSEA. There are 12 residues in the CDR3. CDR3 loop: CSVGPTGTEAFF. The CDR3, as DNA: TGCAGCGTTGGACCCACGGGGACTGAAGCTTTCTTT.

CDR3 DNA: TGCAGCGTTCAGGACACCAATAATTCACCCCTCCACTTT. It encodes CSVQDTNNSPLHF. The chain has TRBV29-1 and TRBJ1-6; D might be TRBD1 (5 bases). V was cut by 5 bases and J by 5 bases, with 10 bases left in between. CDR3 length equals 13 residues. In germline, CDR1 is SQVTM, CDR2 ANQGSEA.

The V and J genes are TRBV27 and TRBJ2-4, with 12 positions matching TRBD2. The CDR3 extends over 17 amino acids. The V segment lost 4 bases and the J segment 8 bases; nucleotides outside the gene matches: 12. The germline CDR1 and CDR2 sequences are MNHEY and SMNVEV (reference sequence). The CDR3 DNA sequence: TGTGCCAGCAGTTCCCGGGGGACTAGCGGGTTGAGAGACATTCAGTACTTC. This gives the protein CASSSRGTSGLRDIQYF.

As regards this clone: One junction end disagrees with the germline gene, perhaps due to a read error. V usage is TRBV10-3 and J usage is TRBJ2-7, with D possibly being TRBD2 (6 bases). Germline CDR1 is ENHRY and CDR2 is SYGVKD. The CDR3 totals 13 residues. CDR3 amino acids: CAISDVPGAIPRF. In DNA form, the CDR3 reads TGTGCCATCAGTGACGTTCCGGGAGCCATACCCCGATTC.

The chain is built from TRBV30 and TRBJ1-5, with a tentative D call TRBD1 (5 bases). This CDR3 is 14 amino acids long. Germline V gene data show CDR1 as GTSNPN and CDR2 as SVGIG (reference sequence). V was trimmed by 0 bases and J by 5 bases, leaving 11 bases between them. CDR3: CAWSVLGRDQPQHF. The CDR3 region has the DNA TGTGCCTGGAGTGTACTTGGCAGGGATCAGCCCCAGCATTTT.

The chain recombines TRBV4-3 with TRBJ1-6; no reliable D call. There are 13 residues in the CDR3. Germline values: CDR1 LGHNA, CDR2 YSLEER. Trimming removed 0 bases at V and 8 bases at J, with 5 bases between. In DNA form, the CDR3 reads TGCGCCAGCAGCCAAGATTTAGATTCACCCCTCCACTTT. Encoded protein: CASSQDLDSPLHF.

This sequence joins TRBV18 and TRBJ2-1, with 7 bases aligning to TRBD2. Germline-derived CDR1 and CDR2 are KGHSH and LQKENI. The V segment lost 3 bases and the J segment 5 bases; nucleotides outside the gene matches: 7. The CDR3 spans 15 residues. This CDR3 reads CASSPSPGGDNEQFF. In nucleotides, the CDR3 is TGTGCCAGCTCACCCTCGCCGGGAGGTGACAATGAGCAGTTCTTC.

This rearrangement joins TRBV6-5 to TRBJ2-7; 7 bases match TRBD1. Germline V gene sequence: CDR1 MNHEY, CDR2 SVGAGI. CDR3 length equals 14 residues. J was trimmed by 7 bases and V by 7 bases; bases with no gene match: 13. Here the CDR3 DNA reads TGTGCCAGCACCAACCAGAGGGGGCTGAGGGAGCAGTACTTC. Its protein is CASTNQRGLREQYF.

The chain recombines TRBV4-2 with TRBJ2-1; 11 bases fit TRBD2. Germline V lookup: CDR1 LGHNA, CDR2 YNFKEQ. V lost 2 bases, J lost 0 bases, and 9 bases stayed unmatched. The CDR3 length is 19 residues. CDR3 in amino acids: CASSQMSSGRGSSYNEQFF. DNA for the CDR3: TGTGCCAGCAGCCAAATGAGTAGCGGGAGGGGGAGCTCCTACAATGAGCAGTTCTTC.

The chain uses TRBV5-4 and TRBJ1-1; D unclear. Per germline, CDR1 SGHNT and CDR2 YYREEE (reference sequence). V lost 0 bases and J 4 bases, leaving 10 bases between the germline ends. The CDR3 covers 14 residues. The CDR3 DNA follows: TGTGCCAGCAGCTTGGGAGGCCTTGGCACTGAAGCTTTCTTT. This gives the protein CASSLGGLGTEAFF.

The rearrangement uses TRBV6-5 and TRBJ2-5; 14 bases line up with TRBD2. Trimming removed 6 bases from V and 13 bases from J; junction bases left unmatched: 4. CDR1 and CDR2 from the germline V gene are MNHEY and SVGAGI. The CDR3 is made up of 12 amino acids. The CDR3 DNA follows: TGTGCCAGCAGCCCAGGGACTAGCGGGAGGTACTTC. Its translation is CASSPGTSGRYF.

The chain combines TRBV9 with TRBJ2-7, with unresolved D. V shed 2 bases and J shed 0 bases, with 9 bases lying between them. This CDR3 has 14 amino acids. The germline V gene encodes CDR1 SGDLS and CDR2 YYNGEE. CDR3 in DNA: TGTGCCAGCAGCGTTGACCCTAGCTCCTACGAGCAGTACTTC. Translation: CASSVDPSSYEQYF.

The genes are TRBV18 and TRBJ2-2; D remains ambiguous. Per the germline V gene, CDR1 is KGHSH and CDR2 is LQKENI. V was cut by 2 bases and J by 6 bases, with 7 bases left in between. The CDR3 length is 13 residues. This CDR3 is CASSPESAGELFF. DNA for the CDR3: TGTGCCAGCTCACCAGAGTCGGCCGGGGAGCTGTTTTTT.

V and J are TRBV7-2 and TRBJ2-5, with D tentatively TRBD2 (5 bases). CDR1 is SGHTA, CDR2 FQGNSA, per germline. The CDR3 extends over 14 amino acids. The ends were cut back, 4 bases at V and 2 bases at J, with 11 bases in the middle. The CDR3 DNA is TGTGCCAGCAGCTGGAGGCGGCAGCAAGAGACCCAGTACTTC. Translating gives CASSWRRQQETQYF. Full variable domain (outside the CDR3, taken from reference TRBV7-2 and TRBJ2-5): GAGVSQSPSNKVTEKGKDVELRCDPISGHTALYWYRQSLGQGLEFLIYFQGNSAPDKSGLPSDRFSAERTGGSVSTLTIQRTQQEDSAVYLCASSWRRQQETQYFGPGTRLLVL.

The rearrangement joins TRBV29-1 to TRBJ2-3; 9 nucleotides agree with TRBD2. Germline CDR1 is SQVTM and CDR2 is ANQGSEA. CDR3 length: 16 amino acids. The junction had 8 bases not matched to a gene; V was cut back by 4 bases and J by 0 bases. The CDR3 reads CSVGSGSWSSTDTQYF. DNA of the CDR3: TGCAGCGTTGGTAGCGGGAGCTGGAGTAGCACAGATACGCAGTATTTT.

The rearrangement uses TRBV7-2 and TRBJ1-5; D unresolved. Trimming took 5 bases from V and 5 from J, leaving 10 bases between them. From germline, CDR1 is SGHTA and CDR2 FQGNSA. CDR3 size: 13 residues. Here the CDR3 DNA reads TGTGCCAGCAGCCCGATGTCGGATCAGCCCCAGCATTTT. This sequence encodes CASSPMSDQPQHF.

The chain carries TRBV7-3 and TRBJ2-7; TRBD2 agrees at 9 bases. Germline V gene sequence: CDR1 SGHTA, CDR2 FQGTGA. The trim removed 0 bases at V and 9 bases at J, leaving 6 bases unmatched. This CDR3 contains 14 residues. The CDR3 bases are TGTGCCAGCAGCTTAACGGGACTAGCAGGACGGCAGTACTTC. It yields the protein CASSLTGLAGRQYF.

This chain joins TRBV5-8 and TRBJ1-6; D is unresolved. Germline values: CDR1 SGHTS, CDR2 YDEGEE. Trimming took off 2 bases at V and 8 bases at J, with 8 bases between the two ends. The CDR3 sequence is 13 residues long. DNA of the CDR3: TGTGCCAGCAGCTTCGGGAGCGATTCACCCCTCCACTTT. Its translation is CASSFGSDSPLHF.

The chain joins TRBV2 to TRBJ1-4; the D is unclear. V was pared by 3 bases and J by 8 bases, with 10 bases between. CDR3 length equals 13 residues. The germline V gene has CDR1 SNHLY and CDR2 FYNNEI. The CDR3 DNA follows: TGTGCCAGCAGTGATGACCTCGGGGAAAAACTGTTTTTT. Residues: CASSDDLGEKLFF.

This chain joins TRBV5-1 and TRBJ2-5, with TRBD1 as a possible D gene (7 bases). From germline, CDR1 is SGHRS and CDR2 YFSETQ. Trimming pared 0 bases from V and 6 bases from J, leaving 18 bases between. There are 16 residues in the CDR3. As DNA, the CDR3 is TGCGCCAGCAGCTTGGCCGGGAGAGGGGGCGGTCAGACCCAGTACTTC. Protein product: CASSLAGRGGGQTQYF.

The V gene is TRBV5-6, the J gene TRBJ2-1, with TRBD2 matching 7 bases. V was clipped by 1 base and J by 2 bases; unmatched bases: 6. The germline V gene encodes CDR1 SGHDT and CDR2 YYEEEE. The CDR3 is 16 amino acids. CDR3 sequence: CASSLFSGLAYNEQFF. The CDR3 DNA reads TGTGCCAGCAGCTTGTTTTCTGGACTAGCCTACAATGAGCAGTTCTTC.

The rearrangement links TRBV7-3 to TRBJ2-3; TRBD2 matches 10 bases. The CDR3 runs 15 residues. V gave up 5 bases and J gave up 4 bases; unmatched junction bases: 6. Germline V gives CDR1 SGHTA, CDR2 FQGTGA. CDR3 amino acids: CASSTTSGTADTQYF. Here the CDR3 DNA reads TGTGCCAGCAGCACTACTAGCGGGACGGCAGATACGCAGTATTTT.

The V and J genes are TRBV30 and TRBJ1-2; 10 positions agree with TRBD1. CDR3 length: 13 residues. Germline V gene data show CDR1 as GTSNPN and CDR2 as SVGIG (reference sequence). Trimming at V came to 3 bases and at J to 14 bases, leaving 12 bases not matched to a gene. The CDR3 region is CAWREGQGTPPTF. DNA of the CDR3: TGTGCCTGGAGAGAGGGACAGGGGACACCTCCTACCTTC.

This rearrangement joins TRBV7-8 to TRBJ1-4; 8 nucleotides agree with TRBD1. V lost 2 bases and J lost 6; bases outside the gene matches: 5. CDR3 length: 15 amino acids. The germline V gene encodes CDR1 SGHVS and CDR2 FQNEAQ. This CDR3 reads CASSLLAGGYEKLFF. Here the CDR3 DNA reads TGTGCCAGCAGCTTACTGGCAGGGGGCTATGAAAAACTGTTTTTT.

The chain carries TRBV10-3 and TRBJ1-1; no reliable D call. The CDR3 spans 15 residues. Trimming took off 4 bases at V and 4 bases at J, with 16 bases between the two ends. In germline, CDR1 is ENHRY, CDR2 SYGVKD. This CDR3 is CAISGINSGRTEAFF. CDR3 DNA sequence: TGTGCCATCAGTGGAATTAACAGCGGGCGCACTGAAGCTTTCTTT.

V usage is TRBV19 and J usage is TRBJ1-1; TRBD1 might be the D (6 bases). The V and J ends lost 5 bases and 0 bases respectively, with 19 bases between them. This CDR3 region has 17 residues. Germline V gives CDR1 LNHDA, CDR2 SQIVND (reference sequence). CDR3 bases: TGTGCCAGTAGTCGTCTTCGACAGGACTTTCTGAACACTGAAGCTTTCTTT. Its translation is CASSRLRQDFLNTEAFF. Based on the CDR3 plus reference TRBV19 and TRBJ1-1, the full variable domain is DGGITQSPKYLFRKEGQNVTLSCEQNLNHDAMYWYRQDPGQGLRLIYYSQIVNDFQKGDIAEGYSVSREKKESFPLTVTSAQKNPTAFYLCASSRLRQDFLNTEAFFGQGTRLTVV.

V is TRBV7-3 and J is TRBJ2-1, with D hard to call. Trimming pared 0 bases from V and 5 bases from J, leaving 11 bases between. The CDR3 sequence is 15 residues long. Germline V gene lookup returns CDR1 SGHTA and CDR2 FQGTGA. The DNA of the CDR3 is TGTGCCAGCAGCTTAACGGCTGGCTTCGACAATGAGCAGTTCTTC. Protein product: CASSLTAGFDNEQFF.